Presented here are 3 T cell receptor beta chains from one specimen sequenced in a study of shared clonotypes between healthy human individuals. Sequencing was performed with immunoSEQ multiplex PCR; in TCRdb, only in-frame clones are kept and a portion is missing. Of approximately 2.3 million clones listed, approximately 95% were seen once; the top ten hold under 0.45%. Sequences were obtained from naive CD4+ T cells from PBMCs. Subset in this sample: CD45RA+ positively selected. The receptors shown here come from a man aged 18-30 years in good health. Some clones in this sample may be carry-over from other donors' samples.

The chain recombines TRBV25-1 with TRBJ2-1, with a weak D call TRBD1 (6 bases). V was pared by 3 bases and J by 6 bases, with 15 bases between. Germline-derived CDR1 and CDR2 are MGHDK and SYGVNS. This CDR3 is built from 15 residues. This CDR3 is CASSEPSLGGNEQFF. The CDR3 nucleotides read TGTGCCAGCAGTGAGCCTTCTCTAGGGGGCAATGAGCAGTTCTTC. The entire variable domain, with the rest obtained from reference TRBV25-1 and TRBJ2-1, is as follows: EADIYQTPRYLVIGTGKKITLECSQTMGHDKMYWYQQDPGMELHLIHYSYGVNSTEKGDLSSESTVSRIRTEHFPLTLESARPSHTSQYLCASSEPSLGGNEQFFGPGTRLTVL.

The J gene is TRBJ2-3, the V gene TRBV27; 7 nucleotides agree with TRBD2. The CDR3 covers 17 residues. From germline, CDR1 is MNHEY and CDR2 SMNVEV (reference sequence). V trimming: 0 bases; J trimming: 0 bases; junction bases outside the gene matches: 6. The CDR3, as DNA: TGTGCCAGCAGTTTATCGTTCGGCGGGAGAAGCACAGATACGCAGTATTTT. Its translation is CASSLSFGGRSTDTQYF.

The CDR3 reads CAWSVGGWNYGYTF. The CDR3 region has the DNA TGTGCCTGGAGTGTCGGGGGCTGGAACTATGGCTACACCTTC. The chain recombines TRBV30 with TRBJ1-2; D may be TRBD1 (6 bases). The CDR3 extends over 14 amino acids. Germline loops: CDR1 GTSNPN, CDR2 SVGIG (reference sequence). Trimming cost V 0 bases and J 2 bases, with 10 bases left between them.